The 30 T cell receptor beta chains given below trace back to one sample, sequenced in a study of Ad26.COV2.S vaccination and SARS-CoV-2 variants. Libraries were prepared by immunoSEQ multiplex PCR; TCRdb keeps only in-frame clonotypes and omits some of them. The repertoire holds about 350,000 clones, with 75% to 90% as singletons. Treatment here: roughly 20 received Ad26.COV2.S at low or high dose, single or two shots; a few received placebo; per-sample allocation not given. Repertoires come from day 63 after the first vaccine or placebo injection. The material sequenced was peripheral blood, taken in a trial of Ad26.COV2.S vaccine versus placebo. Source of these receptors: a person aged 18-65 years who received the Ad26.COV2.S COVID-19 vaccine or a placebo.

The chain carries TRBV4-1 and TRBJ1-5; D may be TRBD1 (6 bases). Germline CDR1 MGHRA, CDR2 YSYEKL. Trimming took off 6 bases at V and 0 bases at J, with 12 bases between the two ends. The length of the CDR3 is 15 residues. The DNA for the CDR3 is TGCGCCAGCAGTCTTGACAGGTATAGCAATCAGCCCCAGCATTTT. The encoded protein is CASSLDRYSNQPQHF.

This CDR3 reads CASSPYTGRRSEAFF. CDR3 coding DNA: TGTGCCAGCAGTCCGTACACAGGGAGGAGGTCTGAAGCTTTCTTT. The gene calls are TRBV28 and TRBJ1-1, with D tentatively TRBD1 (6 bases). V lost 5 bases and J lost 6, with 19 bases in between. Germline assignment: CDR1 MDHEN and CDR2 SYDVKM. The CDR3 extends over 15 amino acids.

J is TRBJ2-3 and V is TRBV29-1; D is perhaps TRBD1 (6 bases). Between the trimmed V and J ends, which lost 7 bases and 4 bases, there was a span of 9 bases. This CDR3 has 11 residues. CDR1 and CDR2 (germline): SQVTM, ANQGSEA. The CDR3 spells CSARQADTQYF. The CDR3, as DNA: TGCAGCGCTCGACAGGCAGATACGCAGTATTTT.

The chain employs TRBV27 and TRBJ2-7, with unresolved D. Trimming stripped 4 bases from V and 4 bases from J, with 11 bases between. The CDR3 runs 13 residues. Germline CDR1 is MNHEY and CDR2 is SMNVEV (reference sequence). CDR3 nucleotide sequence: TGTGCCAGCAGTTACGACATCGGGTACGAGCAGTACTTC. It translates to CASSYDIGYEQYF.

Only a few counts were recorded for this clone. CDR3 DNA: TGTGCCAGCAGTGTTGAGGGGATGAACACTGAAGCTTTCTTT. This gives the protein CASSVEGMNTEAFF. The J gene is TRBJ1-1, the V gene TRBV2; weak D call: TRBD1 (5 bases). CDR1 SNHLY and CDR2 FYNNEI come from the germline V gene. The CDR3 is 14 amino acids. With 4 bases removed from V and 0 bases from J, the gap between germline ends came to 9 bases.

The genes are TRBV6-2 or TRBV6-3 and TRBJ1-1; D is undetermined. Germline V gene lookup returns CDR1 MNHEY and CDR2 SVGEGT. This CDR3 has 12 amino acids. With 1 base removed from V and 8 bases from J, the gap between germline ends came to 8 bases. DNA of the CDR3: TGTGCCAGCAGTTACTTAGCCTCCGAAGCTTTCTTT. This translates into CASSYLASEAFF.

The chain joins TRBV28 to TRBJ1-5; no clear D. Trimming left V 4 bases short and J 1 base short, with 14 bases between. Germline CDR1 MDHEN, CDR2 SYDVKM. The CDR3 totals 16 residues. The CDR3 region is CASSSSGQKSNQPQHF. DNA of the CDR3: TGTGCCAGCAGTTCCTCCGGCCAGAAAAGCAATCAGCCCCAGCATTTT.

This chain uses TRBV7-2 with TRBJ2-5, with a weak D call TRBD1 (5 bases). V shed 6 bases and J shed 1 base, with 9 bases lying between them. CDR3 length: 13 amino acids. CDR1 is SGHTA and CDR2 is FQGNSA in the germline V gene. CDR3 amino acids: CASSSGFQETQYF. CDR3 in DNA: TGTGCCAGCAGTTCAGGGTTCCAAGAGACCCAGTACTTC.

V gene TRBV6-2 or TRBV6-3 combines with J gene TRBJ2-3; TRBD2 is a possible D gene (5 bases). The V and J ends lost 0 bases and 4 bases respectively, with 20 bases between them. Germline lookup yields CDR1 MNHEY and CDR2 SVGEGT. CDR3 length equals 18 residues. CDR3 sequence (DNA): TGTGCCAGCAGTTACTCTTCTTGGCCACCCGGGGTGGCAGATACGCAGTATTTT. It is translated as CASSYSSWPPGVADTQYF.

This clone has a single count. The CDR3 loop reads CASSPPMRGGDTQYF. CDR3 bases: TGTGCCAGCTCACCACCGATGCGGGGTGGGGATACGCAGTATTTT. J is TRBJ2-3 and V is TRBV18; D possibly corresponds to TRBD2 (6 bases). The CDR3 is made up of 15 amino acids. Deletions cut 0 bases from V and 6 bases from J, with 13 bases between. Per the germline V gene, CDR1 is KGHSH and CDR2 is LQKENI. The entire variable domain, with the rest obtained from reference TRBV18 and TRBJ2-3, is as follows: NAGVMQNPRHLVRRRGQEARLRCSPMKGHSHVYWYRQLPEEGLKFMVYLQKENIIDESGMPKERFSAEFPKEGPSILRIQQVVRGDSAAYFCASSPPMRGGDTQYFGPGTRLTVL.

The rearrangement uses TRBV27 and TRBJ1-6; no clear D. Germline-derived CDR1 and CDR2 are MNHEY and SMNVEV (reference sequence). V shed 5 bases and J shed 7 bases, with 6 bases lying between them. This CDR3 region has 12 residues. This CDR3 reads CASSPINSPLHF. Written as DNA, the CDR3 is TGTGCCAGCAGTCCCATAAATTCACCCCTCCACTTT.

The rearrangement joins TRBV7-2 to TRBJ2-1; a weak D match, TRBD2 (5 bases). V was trimmed by 8 bases and J by 10 bases, leaving 12 bases between them. This CDR3 contains 11 residues. The V gene's germline CDR1 is SGHTA and CDR2 FQGNSA. The CDR3 region is CASRGSREQFF. The CDR3 DNA follows: TGTGCCAGCCGAGGGTCCAGGGAGCAGTTCTTC.

This chain joins TRBV7-9 and TRBJ2-7, with TRBD1 matching 7 bases. Germline CDR1 is SEHNR and CDR2 is FQNEAQ (reference sequence). J lost 3 bases, V lost 3 bases, and 5 bases had no gene match. This CDR3 has 14 residues. The CDR3 DNA reads TGTGCCAGCAGCTTGGGGTCAGGGGGCTACGAGCAGTACTTC. This encodes CASSLGSGGYEQYF.

V is TRBV5-1 and J is TRBJ2-2; the D is unclear. The CDR3 sequence is 14 residues long. Between the trimmed V and J ends, which lost 4 bases and 2 bases, there was a span of 9 bases. Germline values: CDR1 SGHRS, CDR2 YFSETQ. CDR3 bases: TGCGCCAGCAGCCAGAACTCTAACACCGGGGAGCTGTTTTTT. It is translated as CASSQNSNTGELFF. The whole variable domain, filled in from reference TRBV5-1 and TRBJ2-2, reads KAGVTQTPRYLIKTRGQQVTLSCSPISGHRSVSWYQQTPGQGLQFLFEYFSETQRNKGNFPGRFSGRQFSNSRSEMNVSTLELGDSALYLCASSQNSNTGELFFGEGSRLTVL.

This clone was found once. The chain carries TRBV7-2 and TRBJ2-7, with D maybe TRBD1 (6 bases). The CDR3 has 13 residues. Per germline, CDR1 SGHTA and CDR2 FQGNSA. With 5 bases removed from V and 4 bases from J, the gap between germline ends came to 12 bases. CDR3 sequence reads: CASSPGQLYEQYF. Written as DNA, the CDR3 is TGTGCCAGCAGCCCCGGACAGCTGTACGAGCAGTACTTC.

The CDR3 region is CASSLATGNYGYTF. The CDR3 DNA reads TGTGCCAGCAGCTTAGCGACAGGGAACTATGGCTACACCTTC. The chain combines TRBV7-9 with TRBJ1-2; 7 bases fit TRBD1. Trimming took 0 bases from V and 2 from J; bases not matched to a gene: 0. Per germline, CDR1 SEHNR and CDR2 FQNEAQ (reference sequence). The CDR3 is 14 amino acids.

The chain carries TRBV11-3 and TRBJ2-7; D is uncertain. CDR1 SGHNT and CDR2 YENEEA come from the germline V gene. The CDR3 runs to 13 residues. V dropped 1 base and J dropped 3 bases, with 7 bases sitting between them. For the CDR3, the DNA is TGTGCCAGCAGCTTAGCCCCTTTCTACGAGCAGTACTTC. Residues: CASSLAPFYEQYF.

The chain employs TRBV19 and TRBJ1-3; D unclear. Trimming shortened V by 7 bases and J by 4 bases, and 14 bases separated the two germline ends. The CDR3 has 14 amino acids. Germline CDR1 is LNHDA and CDR2 is SQIVND (reference sequence). DNA for the CDR3: TGTGCCAGTATCCCAGGCCTCGTCGGAAACACCATATATTTT. Translation: CASIPGLVGNTIYF. The full variable domain, completed using reference TRBV19 and TRBJ1-3, is DGGITQSPKYLFRKEGQNVTLSCEQNLNHDAMYWYRQDPGQGLRLIYYSQIVNDFQKGDIAEGYSVSREKKESFPLTVTSAQKNPTAFYLCASIPGLVGNTIYFGEGSWLTVV.

CDR3: CASSFGTGGRGEAFF. CDR3 bases: TGTGCCAGCAGCTTTGGCACAGGGGGCAGGGGTGAAGCTTTCTTT. This sequence joins TRBV7-2 and TRBJ1-1; 9 bases fit TRBD1. Germline V gene sequence: CDR1 SGHTA, CDR2 FQGNSA. V shed 3 bases, J shed 7 bases, and the junction held 9 bases outside the gene matches. This CDR3 region has 15 residues.

This clone was seen only once. V and J are TRBV5-1 and TRBJ2-1; 14 nucleotides line up with TRBD2. With 3 bases clipped from V and 9 bases from J, the junction kept 8 bases outside the gene matches. Germline-derived CDR1 and CDR2 are SGHRS and YFSETQ. The CDR3 runs 16 residues. The CDR3 region has the DNA TGCGCCAGCAGCTCCGGGACTAGCGGGAGTGTAGGTGAGCAGTTCTTC. This sequence encodes CASSSGTSGSVGEQFF. Full variable domain (outside the CDR3, taken from reference TRBV5-1 and TRBJ2-1): KAGVTQTPRYLIKTRGQQVTLSCSPISGHRSVSWYQQTPGQGLQFLFEYFSETQRNKGNFPGRFSGRQFSNSRSEMNVSTLELGDSALYLCASSSGTSGSVGEQFFGPGTRLTVL.

This clone was counted a few times. The chain carries TRBV24-1 and TRBJ1-2; 8 bases align to TRBD1. The germline gives CDR1 KGHDR, CDR2 SFDVKD. V was pared by 5 bases and J by 5 bases, with 6 bases of the junction left unmatched. The CDR3 has 14 amino acids. Written as DNA, the CDR3 is TGTGCCACCAGTGCCTCGGACAGGGCGTATGGCTACACCTTC. Translation gives CATSASDRAYGYTF.

The chain links TRBV28 to TRBJ2-1; 9 bases fit TRBD2. J was trimmed by 1 base and V by 4 bases; bases with no gene match: 17. CDR3 length equals 20 residues. From germline, CDR1 is MDHEN and CDR2 SYDVKM. The CDR3 reads CASSSALTSGNYLSYNEQFF. The CDR3 DNA follows: TGTGCCAGCAGTTCCGCTCTGACTAGCGGTAACTACCTTTCCTACAATGAGCAGTTCTTC.

The rearrangement uses TRBV5-1 and TRBJ2-7, with 7 bases aligning to TRBD1. CDR1 and CDR2 (germline): SGHRS, YFSETQ. CDR3 length: 16 amino acids. Losses at the gene ends were 4 bases for V and 5 bases for J; bases not matched to a gene: 15. The DNA of the CDR3 is TGCGCCAGCAGCCCCAAAAGGGGGAGACAGGGTCACGAGCAGTACTTC. Protein sequence: CASSPKRGRQGHEQYF.

CDR3 sequence (DNA): TGTGCCACCAGTGATTTTGGCGGGAGCTCCTACAATGAGCAGTTCTTC. Amino acid sequence: CATSDFGGSSYNEQFF. This chain joins TRBV24-1 and TRBJ2-1, with 7 positions matching TRBD2. The CDR3 has 16 amino acids. The V gene's germline CDR1 is KGHDR and CDR2 SFDVKD. J was trimmed by 0 bases and V by 1 base; bases with no gene match: 2.

A few counts support this clone. The chain carries TRBV3-1 (or the pseudogene TRBV3-2) and TRBJ2-5; D may correspond to TRBD1 or TRBD2 (6 bases each). Germline V gene sequence: CDR1 LGHDT, CDR2 YNNKEL (reference sequence). CDR3 length: 17 residues. V was trimmed by 5 bases and J by 4 bases, leaving 23 bases between them. The CDR3 spells CASSIRVRGLFPETQYF. CDR3 coding DNA: TGTGCCAGCAGCATAAGGGTTCGGGGGCTTTTCCCAGAGACCCAGTACTTC.

This sequence joins TRBV24-1 and TRBJ1-2; tentative D call: TRBD1 (6 bases). This CDR3 has 11 amino acids. The V end was cut by 7 bases, the J end by 5 bases, with 7 bases between. CDR1 KGHDR and CDR2 SFDVKD come from the germline V gene. CDR3 protein: CATSTGYGYTF. CDR3 nucleotide sequence: TGTGCCACCAGCACAGGGTATGGCTACACCTTC.

CDR3 amino acids: CASSPSTGGSYEQYF. CDR3 nucleotides: TGTGCCAGCAGTCCCTCGACAGGGGGCAGCTACGAGCAGTACTTC. V gene TRBV28 combines with J gene TRBJ2-7, with 10 bases that match TRBD1. V gave up 5 bases and J gave up 3 bases; unmatched junction bases: 7. Looked up from germline, CDR1 is MDHEN and CDR2 is SYDVKM. The CDR3 is made up of 15 amino acids.

The J gene is TRBJ2-1, the V gene TRBV11-2, with D maybe TRBD1 (6 bases). Trimming removed 5 bases at V and 8 bases at J, with 16 bases between. Germline V gene sequence: CDR1 SGHAT, CDR2 FQNNGV. The CDR3 spans 14 residues. The CDR3 DNA sequence: TGTGCCAGCAGCCTGACTCCCCGGACAGATGAGCAGTTCTTC. This codes for CASSLTPRTDEQFF. Filled out from reference TRBV11-2 and TRBJ2-1, the complete variable domain reads EAGVAQSPRYKIIEKRQSVAFWCNPISGHATLYWYQQILGQGPKLLIQFQNNGVVDDSQLPKDRFSAERLKGVDSTLKIQPAKLEDSAVYLCASSLTPRTDEQFFGPGTRLTVL.

The CDR3 coding sequence is TGCGCCAGCAGCTTCAATAGCGGGGAAGATACGCAGTATTTT. This sequence encodes CASSFNSGEDTQYF. This chain connects TRBV5-1 to TRBJ2-3; 8 nucleotides line up with TRBD2. CDR1 and CDR2 from the germline V gene are SGHRS and YFSETQ. Losses at the gene ends were 2 bases for V and 5 bases for J; bases not matched to a gene: 4. CDR3 size: 14 residues.

The chain uses TRBV7-9 and TRBJ1-4, with 7 nucleotides matching TRBD1. Germline V gene lookup returns CDR1 SEHNR and CDR2 FQNEAQ (reference sequence). The V and J ends lost 11 bases and 12 bases, in that order; junction bases with no gene match: 24. The CDR3 totals 16 residues. The CDR3 region has the DNA TGTGCCGCTGACCCCCCAGGGGGGGCATCGGCCAGGGAACTGTTTTTT. Its protein product is CAADPPGGASARELFF.